Listed below are T cell receptor beta chains from one sample, sequenced in a study of shared clonotypes between healthy human individuals. Method: immunoSEQ multiplex PCR; TCRdb's copy keeps in-frame clones and lacks some. This sample carries roughly 500,000 clones, approximately 81% of them seen once, and the ten largest clones take about an eighth. Sequenced material: PBMCs. The receptors here all came from a woman between 40 and 50 years old in good health. Some clones in this sample may be carry-over from other donors' samples. Each CDR3 is given with its conserved first and last residue. Each record gives: V gene, clone size, J gene, D gene, CDR3 protein, CDR3 DNA. The D gene is left open where the match is weak. For some rows the clone size is stated as once, few or many, or as a class when expanded; others skip it.

>TRBV5-1|.|TRBJ1-5|.
CASSLGQAPNQPQHF
TGCGCCAGCAGCTTGGGACAGGCGCCAAATCAGCCCCAGCATTTT
>TRBV6-5|.|TRBJ2-2|.
CASRRSGELFF
TGTGCCAGCAGGCGCTCCGGGGAGCTGTTTTTT
>TRBV5-4|.|TRBJ2-3|TRBD2
CASSRGTSRSTDTQYF
TGTGCCAGCAGCAGGGGGACTAGCAGATCGACAGATACGCAGTATTTT
>TRBV28|few|TRBJ1-1|.
CASSLALTRLEAFF
TGTGCCAGCAGTTTAGCACTGACAAGACTTGAAGCTTTCTTT
>TRBV5-4|.|TRBJ2-5|TRBD2
CASSFTSGRAAETQYF
TGTGCCAGCAGCTTTACTAGCGGGAGGGCCGCAGAGACCCAGTACTTC
>TRBV10-2|.|TRBJ1-5|.
CASSEAGSDQPQHF
TGCGCCAGCAGTGAGGCCGGGTCTGATCAGCCCCAGCATTTT
>TRBV5-4|.|TRBJ2-7|.
CASSLRQGPTKEQYF
TGTGCCAGCAGCTTGAGACAAGGCCCAACCAAAGAGCAGTACTTC
>TRBV5-1|few|TRBJ2-7|TRBD1
CASSLSAGGAAEQYF
TGCGCCAGCAGCTTGTCGGCAGGGGGCGCAGCCGAGCAGTACTTC
>TRBV4-1|.|TRBJ2-2|.
CASSRRGGYTGELFF
TGCGCCAGCAGCCGGCGTGGGGGTTACACCGGGGAGCTGTTTTTT
>TRBV19|once|TRBJ2-7|.
CASSMTTVYEQYF
TGTGCCAGTAGTATGACGACGGTCTACGAGCAGTACTTC
>TRBV10-2|.|TRBJ2-3|.
CASSEWSSARTDTQYF
TGCGCCAGCAGTGAGTGGTCTAGCGCCCGCACAGATACGCAGTATTTT
>TRBV5-1|.|TRBJ1-5|TRBD1
CATIRGQETQPQHF
TGCGCCACTATTAGGGGGCAAGAAACTCAGCCCCAGCATTTT
>TRBV9|.|TRBJ1-1|.
CASSVGMNTEAFF
TGTGCCAGCAGCGTAGGTATGAACACTGAAGCTTTCTTT
>TRBV10-2|.|TRBJ2-1|.
CASSTSGSYNEQFF
TGCGCCAGCTCTACGTCCGGGTCCTACAATGAGCAGTTCTTC
>TRBV27|.|TRBJ2-5|TRBD2
CASRAGTSGNQETQYF
TGTGCCAGCAGAGCCGGGACTAGCGGGAACCAAGAGACCCAGTACTTC
>TRBV6-1|.|TRBJ2-7|TRBD2
CASSEGGGRSSYEQYF
TGTGCCAGCAGTGAAGGGGGCGGGAGGTCCTCCTACGAGCAGTACTTC
>TRBV2|.|TRBJ2-2|.
CASRTETGELFF
TGTGCCAGCAGGACAGAGACCGGGGAGCTGTTTTTT
>TRBV7-6|.|TRBJ2-6|TRBD1
CASSPPGQASGANVLTF
TGTGCCAGCAGCCCCCCTGGACAGGCATCTGGGGCCAACGTCCTGACTTTC
>TRBV7-8|.|TRBJ2-7|TRBD1
CASSLVDRAYEQYF
TGTGCCAGCAGCTTAGTAGACAGGGCCTACGAGCAGTACTTC
>TRBV5-1|.|TRBJ2-7|.
CASRNPGSYEQYF
TGCGCCAGCAGGAATCCGGGGAGCTACGAGCAGTACTTC
>TRBV7-3|.|TRBJ2-5|TRBD2
CASSLVAGAGETQYF
TGTGCCAGCAGCTTAGTTGCGGGAGCCGGTGAGACCCAGTACTTC
>TRBV28|.|TRBJ1-1|.
CASSRSTGYGNTEAFF
TGTGCCAGCAGTCGATCCACAGGGTACGGGAACACTGAAGCTTTCTTT
>TRBV4-3|.|TRBJ2-7|.
CASSQDTLREQYF
TGCGCCAGCAGCCAAGATACCTTAAGGGAGCAGTACTTC
>TRBV11-2|.|TRBJ2-3|.
CASSLPSTDTQYF
TGTGCCAGCAGCTTACCGAGCACAGATACGCAGTATTTT
>TRBV28|.|TRBJ1-1|.
CASSGDLNTEAFF
TGTGCCAGCAGCGGGGACCTGAACACTGAAGCTTTCTTT
>TRBV4-1|.|TRBJ1-5|.
CASSQDPDQPQHF
TGCGCCAGCAGCCAAGATCCTGATCAGCCCCAGCATTTT
>TRBV5-1|.|TRBJ2-7|.
CASSPRSGTGKYEQYF
TGCGCCAGCAGCCCCCGTTCCGGGACGGGCAAATACGAGCAGTACTTC
>TRBV5-1|few|TRBJ2-7|TRBD2
CASRLASGMYEQYF
TGCGCCAGCAGGTTGGCTAGCGGGATGTACGAGCAGTACTTC
>TRBV28|.|TRBJ1-4|TRBD1
CASRNTGGAGEKLFF
TGTGCCAGCAGAAATACAGGGGGCGCGGGCGAAAAACTGTTTTTT
>TRBV6-6|.|TRBJ1-5|.
CASTQGNQPQHF
TGTGCCAGCACTCAGGGAAATCAGCCCCAGCATTTT
>TRBV6-1|.|TRBJ1-5|.
CASGSSNQPQHF
TGTGCCAGTGGCAGTAGCAATCAGCCCCAGCATTTT
>TRBV6-1|.|TRBJ2-5|.
CASSPTGWQETQYF
TGTGCCAGCAGTCCGACAGGTTGGCAAGAGACCCAGTACTTC